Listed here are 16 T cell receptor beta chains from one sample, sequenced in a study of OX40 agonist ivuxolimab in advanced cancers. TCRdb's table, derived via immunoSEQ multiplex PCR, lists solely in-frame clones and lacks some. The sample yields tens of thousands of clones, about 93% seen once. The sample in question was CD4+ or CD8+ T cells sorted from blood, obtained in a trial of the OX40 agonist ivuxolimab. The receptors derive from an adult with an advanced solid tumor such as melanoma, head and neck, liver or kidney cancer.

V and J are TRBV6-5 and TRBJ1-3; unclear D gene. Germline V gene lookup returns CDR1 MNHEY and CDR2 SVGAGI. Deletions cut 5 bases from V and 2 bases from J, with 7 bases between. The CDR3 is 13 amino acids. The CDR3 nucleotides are TGTGCCAGCAGTCCCGGGACTGGAAACACCATATATTTT. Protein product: CASSPGTGNTIYF.

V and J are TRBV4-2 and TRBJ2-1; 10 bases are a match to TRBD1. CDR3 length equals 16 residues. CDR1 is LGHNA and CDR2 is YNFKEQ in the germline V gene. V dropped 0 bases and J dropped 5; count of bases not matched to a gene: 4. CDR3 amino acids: CASSQEEGQGHNEQFF. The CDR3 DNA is TGTGCCAGCAGCCAAGAAGAGGGACAGGGGCACAATGAGCAGTTCTTC.

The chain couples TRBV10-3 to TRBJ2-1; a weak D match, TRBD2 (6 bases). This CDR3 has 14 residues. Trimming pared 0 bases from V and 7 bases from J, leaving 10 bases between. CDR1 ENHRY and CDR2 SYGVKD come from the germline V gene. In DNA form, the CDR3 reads TGTGCCATCAGTGAGTCGAGGGCGGGGAATGAGCAGTTCTTC. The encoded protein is CAISESRAGNEQFF.

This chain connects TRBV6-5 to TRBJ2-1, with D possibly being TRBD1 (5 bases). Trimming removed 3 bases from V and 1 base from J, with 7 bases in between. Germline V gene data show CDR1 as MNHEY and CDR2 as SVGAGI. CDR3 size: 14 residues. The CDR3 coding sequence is TGTGCCAGCAGTTATCAGGGTTCCTACAATGAGCAGTTCTTC. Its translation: CASSYQGSYNEQFF.

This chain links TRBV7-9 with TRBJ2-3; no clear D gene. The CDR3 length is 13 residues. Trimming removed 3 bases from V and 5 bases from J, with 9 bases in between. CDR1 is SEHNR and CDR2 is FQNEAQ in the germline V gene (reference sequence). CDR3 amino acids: CASSFGLEDTQYF. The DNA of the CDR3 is TGTGCCAGCAGCTTTGGGTTGGAAGATACGCAGTATTTT.

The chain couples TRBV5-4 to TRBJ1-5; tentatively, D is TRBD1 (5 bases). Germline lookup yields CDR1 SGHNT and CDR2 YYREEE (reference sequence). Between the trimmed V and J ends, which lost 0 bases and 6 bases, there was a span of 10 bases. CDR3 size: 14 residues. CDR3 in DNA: TGTGCCAGCAGCTTGGAGGGGATTGGTCAGCCCCAGCATTTT. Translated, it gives CASSLEGIGQPQHF.

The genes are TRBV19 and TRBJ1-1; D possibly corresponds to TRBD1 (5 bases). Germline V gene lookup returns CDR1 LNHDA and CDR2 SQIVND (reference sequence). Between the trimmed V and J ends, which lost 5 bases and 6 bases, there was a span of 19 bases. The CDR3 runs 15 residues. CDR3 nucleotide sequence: TGTGCCAGTAGTCACCGACGGGGGGAGGAAGCTGAAGCTTTCTTT. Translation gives CASSHRRGEEAEAFF.

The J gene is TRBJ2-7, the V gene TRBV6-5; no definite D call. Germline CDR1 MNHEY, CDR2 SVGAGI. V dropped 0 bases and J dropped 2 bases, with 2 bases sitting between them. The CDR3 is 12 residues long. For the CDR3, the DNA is TGTGCCAGCAGTTACTCTGCCTACGAGCAGTACTTC. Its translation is CASSYSAYEQYF.

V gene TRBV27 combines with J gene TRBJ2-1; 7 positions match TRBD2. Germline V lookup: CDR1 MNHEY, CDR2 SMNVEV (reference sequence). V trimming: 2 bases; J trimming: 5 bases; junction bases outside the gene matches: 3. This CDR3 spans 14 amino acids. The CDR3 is CASSLGRGNNEQFF. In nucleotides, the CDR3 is TGTGCCAGCAGTTTAGGGCGGGGGAACAATGAGCAGTTCTTC.

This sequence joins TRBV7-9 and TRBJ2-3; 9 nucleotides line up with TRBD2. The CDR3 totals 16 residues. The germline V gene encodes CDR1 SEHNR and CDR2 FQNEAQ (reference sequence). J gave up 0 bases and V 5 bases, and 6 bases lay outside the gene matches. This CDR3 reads CASSGPSGASTDTQYF. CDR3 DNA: TGTGCCAGCAGCGGGCCTAGCGGGGCTAGCACAGATACGCAGTATTTT. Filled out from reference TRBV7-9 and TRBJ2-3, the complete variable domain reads DTGVSQNPRHKITKRGQNVTFRCDPISEHNRLYWYRQTLGQGPEFLTYFQNEAQLEKSRLLSDRFSAERPKGSFSTLEIQRTEQGDSAMYLCASSGPSGASTDTQYFGPGTRLTVL.

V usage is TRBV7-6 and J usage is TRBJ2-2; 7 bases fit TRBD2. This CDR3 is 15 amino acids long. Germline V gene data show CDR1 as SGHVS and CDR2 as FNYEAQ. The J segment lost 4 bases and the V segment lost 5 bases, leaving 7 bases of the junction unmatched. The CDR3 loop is CASSPLADLTGELFF. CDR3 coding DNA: TGTGCCAGCAGCCCCCTAGCGGACCTCACCGGGGAGCTGTTTTTT.

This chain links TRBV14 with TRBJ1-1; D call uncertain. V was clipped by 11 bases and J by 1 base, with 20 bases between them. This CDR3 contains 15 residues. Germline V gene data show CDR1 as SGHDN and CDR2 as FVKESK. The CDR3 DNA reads TGTGCCGTAGGGAGATCATCCCCGGAGAACACTGAAGCTTTCTTT. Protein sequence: CAVGRSSPENTEAFF.

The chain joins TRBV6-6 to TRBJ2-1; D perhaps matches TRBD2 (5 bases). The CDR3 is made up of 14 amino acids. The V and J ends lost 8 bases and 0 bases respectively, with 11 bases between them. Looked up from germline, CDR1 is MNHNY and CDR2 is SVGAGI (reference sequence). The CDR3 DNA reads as TGTGCCAGCTCGGCAACTAGCTCCTACAATGAGCAGTTCTTC. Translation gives CASSATSSYNEQFF.

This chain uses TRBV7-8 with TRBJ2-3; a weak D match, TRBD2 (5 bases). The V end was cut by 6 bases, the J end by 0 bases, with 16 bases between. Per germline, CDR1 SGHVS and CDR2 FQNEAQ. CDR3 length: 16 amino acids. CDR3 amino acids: CASRAHEGLSTDTQYF. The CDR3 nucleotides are TGTGCCAGCAGGGCCCACGAGGGCCTAAGCACAGATACGCAGTATTTT.

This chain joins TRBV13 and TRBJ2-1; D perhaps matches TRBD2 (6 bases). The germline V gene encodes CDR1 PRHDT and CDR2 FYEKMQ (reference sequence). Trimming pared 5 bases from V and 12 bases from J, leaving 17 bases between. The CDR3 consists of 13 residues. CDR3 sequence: CASSHGTDKAQFF. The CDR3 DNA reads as TGTGCCAGCAGCCACGGGACTGACAAGGCGCAGTTCTTC. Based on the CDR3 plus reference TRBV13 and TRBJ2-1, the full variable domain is AAGVIQSPRHLIKEKRETATLKCYPIPRHDTVYWYQQGPGQDPQFLISFYEKMQSDKGSIPDRFSAQQFSDYHSELNMSSLELGDSALYFCASSHGTDKAQFFGPGTRLTVL.

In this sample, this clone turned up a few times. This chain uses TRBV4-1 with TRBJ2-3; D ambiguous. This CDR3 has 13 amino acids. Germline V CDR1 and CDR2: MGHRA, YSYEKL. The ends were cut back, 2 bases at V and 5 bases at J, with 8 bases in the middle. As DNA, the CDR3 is TGCGCCAGCAGCCAAATGCTTGAAGATACGCAGTATTTT. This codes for CASSQMLEDTQYF.